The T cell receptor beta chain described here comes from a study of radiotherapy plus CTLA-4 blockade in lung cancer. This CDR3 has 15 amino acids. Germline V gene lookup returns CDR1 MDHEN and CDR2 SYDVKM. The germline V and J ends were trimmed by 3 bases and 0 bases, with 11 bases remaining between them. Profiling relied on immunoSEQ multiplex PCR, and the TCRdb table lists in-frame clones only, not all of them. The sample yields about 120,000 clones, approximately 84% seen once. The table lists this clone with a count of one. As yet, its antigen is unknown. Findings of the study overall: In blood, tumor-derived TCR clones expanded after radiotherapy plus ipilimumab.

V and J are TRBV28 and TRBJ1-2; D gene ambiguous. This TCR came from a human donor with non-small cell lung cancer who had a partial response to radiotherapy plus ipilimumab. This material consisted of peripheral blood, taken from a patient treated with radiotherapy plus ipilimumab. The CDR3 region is CASSFAGAANYGYTF. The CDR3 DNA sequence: TGTGCCAGCAGTTTCGCCGGAGCAGCTAACTATGGCTACACCTTC.